This record looks at one TCR beta chain sequence and its context. Its target is not known. Naive CD8 cells comprised CD45RO-negative, CCR7-positively selected cells, excluding terminally differentiated effector memory CD45RA+ cells. This record comes from a study of shared clonotypes between healthy human individuals. Across the study: The composition of the donors was a couple of women and a few men aged 18 to 49. Whole-study findings and limits: The four-donor shared clonotypes exceeded non-shared clonotypes in generation probability, with non-shared ones scoring lower. Blood was the only sampled material, and tissue repertoires likely differ. The naive CD4 repertoires of a few donors were compared, and around 4.9% of clonotypes were shared.

Clones were sequenced by immunoSEQ multiplex PCR, and TCRdb holds only the in-frame ones, with some missing. The table includes fewer than 850,000 clones, about 96% detected once. The CDR3 has 17 residues. The trim removed 5 bases at V and 5 bases at J, leaving 11 bases unmatched. CDR1 is MDHEN, CDR2 SYDVKM, per germline. The sample taken for sequencing was naive CD8+ T cells sorted from blood. This TCR was sampled from a man aged 25 to 40 in good health. J is TRBJ2-2 and V is TRBV28; 10 bases line up with TRBD2. CDR3 sequence (DNA): TGTGCCAGCAGTAGAAGATCTAGCGGGAGATTTACCGGGGAGCTGTTTTTT. Encoded protein: CASSRRSSGRFTGELFF.